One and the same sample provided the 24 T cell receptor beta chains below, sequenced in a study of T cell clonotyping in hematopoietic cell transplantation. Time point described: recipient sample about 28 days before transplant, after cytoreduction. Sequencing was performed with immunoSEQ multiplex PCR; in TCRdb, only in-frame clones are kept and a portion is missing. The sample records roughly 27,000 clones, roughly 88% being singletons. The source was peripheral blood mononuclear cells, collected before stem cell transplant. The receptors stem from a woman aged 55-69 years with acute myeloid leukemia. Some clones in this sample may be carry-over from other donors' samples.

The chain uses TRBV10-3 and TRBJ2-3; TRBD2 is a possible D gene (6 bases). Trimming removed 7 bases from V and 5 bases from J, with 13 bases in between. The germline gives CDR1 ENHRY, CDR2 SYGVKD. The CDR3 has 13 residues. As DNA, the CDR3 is TGTGCCATCAACGGAGGGCCGGGAGATACGCAGTATTTT. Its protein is CAINGGPGDTQYF.

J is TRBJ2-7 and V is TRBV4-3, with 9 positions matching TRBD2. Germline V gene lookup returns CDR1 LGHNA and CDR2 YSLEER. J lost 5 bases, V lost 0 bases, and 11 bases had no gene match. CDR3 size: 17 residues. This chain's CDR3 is CASSQEGLAGNFHEQYF. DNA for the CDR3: TGCGCCAGCAGCCAAGAGGGGCTAGCGGGAAACTTCCACGAGCAGTACTTC.

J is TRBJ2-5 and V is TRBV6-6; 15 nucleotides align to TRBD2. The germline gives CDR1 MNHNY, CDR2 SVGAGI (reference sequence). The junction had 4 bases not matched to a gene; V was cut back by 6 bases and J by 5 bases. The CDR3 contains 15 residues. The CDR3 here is CASSGLAGGPETQYF. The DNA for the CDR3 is TGTGCCAGCAGCGGACTAGCGGGAGGGCCGGAGACCCAGTACTTC.

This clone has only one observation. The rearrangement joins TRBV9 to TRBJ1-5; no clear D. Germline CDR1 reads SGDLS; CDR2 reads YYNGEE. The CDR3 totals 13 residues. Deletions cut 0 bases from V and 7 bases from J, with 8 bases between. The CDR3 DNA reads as TGTGCCAGCAGCGTAGACAAAGACCAGCCCCAGCATTTT. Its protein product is CASSVDKDQPQHF.

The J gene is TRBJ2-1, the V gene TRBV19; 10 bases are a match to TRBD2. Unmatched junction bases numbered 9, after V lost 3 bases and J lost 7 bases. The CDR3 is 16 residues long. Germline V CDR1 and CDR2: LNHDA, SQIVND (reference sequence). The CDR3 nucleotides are TGTGCCAGTAGTATGAGCGGGAGGGCCGTAAGTAATGAGCAGTTCTTC. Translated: CASSMSGRAVSNEQFF.

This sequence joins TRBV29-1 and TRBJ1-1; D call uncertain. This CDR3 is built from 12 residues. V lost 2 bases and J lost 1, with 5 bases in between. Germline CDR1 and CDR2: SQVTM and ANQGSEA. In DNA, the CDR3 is TGCAGCGTTGAATCTGGGAACACTGAAGCTTTCTTT. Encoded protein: CSVESGNTEAFF.

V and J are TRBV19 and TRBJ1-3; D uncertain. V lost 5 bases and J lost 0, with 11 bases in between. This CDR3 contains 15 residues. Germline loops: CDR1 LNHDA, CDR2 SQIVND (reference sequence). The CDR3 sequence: CASSPGRISGNTIYF. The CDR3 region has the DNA TGTGCCAGTAGTCCCGGACGGATCTCTGGAAACACCATATATTTT.

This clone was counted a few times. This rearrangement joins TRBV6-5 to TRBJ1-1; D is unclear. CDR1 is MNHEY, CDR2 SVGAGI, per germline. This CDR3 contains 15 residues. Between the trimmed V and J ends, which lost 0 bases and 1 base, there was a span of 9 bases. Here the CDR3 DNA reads TGTGCCAGCAGTTACTCCCAGACAAGGAACACTGAAGCTTTCTTT. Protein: CASSYSQTRNTEAFF.

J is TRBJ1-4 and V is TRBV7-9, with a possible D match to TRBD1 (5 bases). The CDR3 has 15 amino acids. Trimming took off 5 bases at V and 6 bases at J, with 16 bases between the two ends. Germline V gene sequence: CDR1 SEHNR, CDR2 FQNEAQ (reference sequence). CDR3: CASSPPGRRDEKLFF. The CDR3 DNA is TGTGCCAGCAGCCCGCCGGGACGGCGAGATGAAAAACTGTTTTTT.

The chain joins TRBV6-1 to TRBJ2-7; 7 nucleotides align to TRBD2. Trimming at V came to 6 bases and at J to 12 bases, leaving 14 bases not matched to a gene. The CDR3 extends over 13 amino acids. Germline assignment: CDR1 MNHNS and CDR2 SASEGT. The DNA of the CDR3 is TGTGCCAGCAGCCTCGACAGTTGGGAGGGCGGGTACTTC. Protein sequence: CASSLDSWEGGYF.

The CDR3 DNA reads as TGTGCCAGCAGCTCCGTAGCGGCCCCCCTTGAAGAGCAGTTCTTC. This translates into CASSSVAAPLEEQFF. This sequence joins TRBV7-3 and TRBJ2-1; D possibly corresponds to TRBD2 (6 bases). This CDR3 has 15 residues. Per the germline V gene, CDR1 is SGHTA and CDR2 is FQGTGA. Trimming cost V 4 bases and J 10 bases, with 20 bases left between them.

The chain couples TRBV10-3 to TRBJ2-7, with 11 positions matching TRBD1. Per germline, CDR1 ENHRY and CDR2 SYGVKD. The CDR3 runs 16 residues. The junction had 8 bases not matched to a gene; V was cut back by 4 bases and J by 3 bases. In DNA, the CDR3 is TGTGCCATCAGTGGAATACCGGGACAGGGGGGCTACGAGCAGTACTTC. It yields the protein CAISGIPGQGGYEQYF.

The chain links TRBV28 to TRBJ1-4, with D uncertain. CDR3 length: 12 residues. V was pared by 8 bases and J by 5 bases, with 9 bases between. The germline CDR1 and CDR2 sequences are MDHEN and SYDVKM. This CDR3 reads CASAEPNEKLFF. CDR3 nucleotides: TGTGCCAGCGCCGAACCCAATGAAAAACTGTTTTTT.

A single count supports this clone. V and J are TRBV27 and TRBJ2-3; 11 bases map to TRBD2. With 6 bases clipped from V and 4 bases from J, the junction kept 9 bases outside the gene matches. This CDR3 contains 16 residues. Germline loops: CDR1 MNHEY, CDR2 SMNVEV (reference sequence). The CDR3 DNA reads TGTGCCAGCAGGGATCGACTAGCGGGATTGCCAGATACGCAGTATTTT. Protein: CASRDRLAGLPDTQYF.

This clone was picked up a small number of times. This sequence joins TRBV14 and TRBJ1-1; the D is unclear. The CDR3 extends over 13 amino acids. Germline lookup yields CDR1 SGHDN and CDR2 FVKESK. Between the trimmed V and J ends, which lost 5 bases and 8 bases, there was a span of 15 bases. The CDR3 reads CASSGPASLEAFF. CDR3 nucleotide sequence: TGTGCCAGCAGCGGACCCGCCTCACTGGAAGCTTTCTTT.

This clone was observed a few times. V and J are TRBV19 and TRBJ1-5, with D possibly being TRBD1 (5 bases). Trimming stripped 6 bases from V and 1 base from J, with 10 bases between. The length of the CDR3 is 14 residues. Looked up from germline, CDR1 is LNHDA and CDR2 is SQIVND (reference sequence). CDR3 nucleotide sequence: TGTGCCAGTAGCTGGGGCCTAAGCAATCAGCCCCAGCATTTT. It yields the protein CASSWGLSNQPQHF.

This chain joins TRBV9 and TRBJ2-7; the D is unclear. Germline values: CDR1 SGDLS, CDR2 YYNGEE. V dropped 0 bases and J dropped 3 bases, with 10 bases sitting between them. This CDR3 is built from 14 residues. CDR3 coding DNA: TGTGCCAGCAGCGTAGCGGCGGCGAGCTACGAGCAGTACTTC. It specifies CASSVAAASYEQYF. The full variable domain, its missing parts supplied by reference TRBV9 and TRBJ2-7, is DSGVTQTPKHLITATGQRVTLRCSPRSGDLSVYWYQQSLDQGLQFLIQYYNGEERAKGNILERFSAQQFPDLHSELNLSSLELGDSALYFCASSVAAASYEQYFGPGTRLTVT.

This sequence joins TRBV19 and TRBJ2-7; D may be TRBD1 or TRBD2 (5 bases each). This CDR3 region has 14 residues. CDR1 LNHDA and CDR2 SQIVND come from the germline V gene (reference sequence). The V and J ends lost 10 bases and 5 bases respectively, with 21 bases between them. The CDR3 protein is CATTPDRDVDEQYF. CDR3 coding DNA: TGTGCCACCACACCCGACCGGGACGTCGACGAGCAGTACTTC.

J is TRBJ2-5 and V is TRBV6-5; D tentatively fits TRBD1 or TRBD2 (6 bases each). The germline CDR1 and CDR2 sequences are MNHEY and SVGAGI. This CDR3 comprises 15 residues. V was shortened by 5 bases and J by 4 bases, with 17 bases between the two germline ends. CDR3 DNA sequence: TGTGCCAGCAGTCCCACTCCCGGGGGCGGAGAGACCCAGTACTTC. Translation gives CASSPTPGGGETQYF.

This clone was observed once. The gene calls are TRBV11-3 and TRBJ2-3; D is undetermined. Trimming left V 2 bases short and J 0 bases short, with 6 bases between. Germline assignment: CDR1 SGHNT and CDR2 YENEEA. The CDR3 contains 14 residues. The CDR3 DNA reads TGTGCCAGCAGCTTAACAGCGAGCACAGATACGCAGTATTTT. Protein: CASSLTASTDTQYF.

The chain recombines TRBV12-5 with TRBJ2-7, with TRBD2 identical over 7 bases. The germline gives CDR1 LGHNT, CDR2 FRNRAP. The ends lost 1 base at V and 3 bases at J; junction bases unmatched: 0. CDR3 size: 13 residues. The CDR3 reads CASGLGGGYEQYF. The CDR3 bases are TGTGCTAGTGGTTTGGGGGGGGGCTACGAGCAGTACTTC.

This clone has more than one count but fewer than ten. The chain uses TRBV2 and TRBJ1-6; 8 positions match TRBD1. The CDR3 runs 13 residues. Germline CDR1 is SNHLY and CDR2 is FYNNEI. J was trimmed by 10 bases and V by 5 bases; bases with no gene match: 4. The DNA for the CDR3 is TGTGCCAGCAGTAGGGACAGGTGGTCACCCCTCCACTTT. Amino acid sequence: CASSRDRWSPLHF.

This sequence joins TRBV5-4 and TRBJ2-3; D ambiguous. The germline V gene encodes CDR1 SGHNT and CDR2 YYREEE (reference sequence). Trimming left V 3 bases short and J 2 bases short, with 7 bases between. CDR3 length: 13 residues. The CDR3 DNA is TGTGCCAGCAGCTCGAGCGCCACAGATACGCAGTATTTT. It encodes CASSSSATDTQYF.

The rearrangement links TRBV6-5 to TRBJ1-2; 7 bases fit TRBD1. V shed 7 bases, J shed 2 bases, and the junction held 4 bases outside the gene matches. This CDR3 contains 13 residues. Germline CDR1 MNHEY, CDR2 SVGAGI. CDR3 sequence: CASTKQGNYGYTF. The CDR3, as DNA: TGTGCCAGCACAAAACAGGGGAACTATGGCTACACCTTC.